These T cell receptor beta chains were read from a single sample in a study of vaccination effects on CD4 cells after COVID-19. Libraries were prepared by immunoSEQ multiplex PCR; TCRdb keeps only in-frame clonotypes and omits some of them. The sample includes 65,000 or so clones, 65% to 85% seen only once; the top ten take 2.8%. Antigens of these TCRs are unknown. The source was CD4+ T cells from PBMCs cultured with HCoV-NL63 spike peptides, collected before COVID-19 vaccination. These receptors came from a human donor who received a COVID-19 vaccine. The CDR3 runs from the conserved cysteine through the conserved F or W. D genes are given only for firm matches. Rows may omit the clone size; those that give it use once, few, many or a size class.

TRBJ2-1 | 13 | NA | NA | TRBV6-2/TRBV6-3 | TGTGCCAGCAGTTACTCGCAGGGGGGCAATCTGTTCTTC | CASSYSQGGNLFF
TRBJ1-2 | 18 | NA | NA | TRBV5-6 | TGTGCCAGCAGCTTTAGGCTGGGAGGGGCAGGGGAAACTATGCGGTACACCTTC | CASSFRLGGAGETMRYTF
TRBJ2-1 | 15 | NA | NA | TRBV7-2 | TGTGCCAGCAGCTTAGAGCCCGCGGGTTCGGATGAGCAGTTCTTC | CASSLEPAGSDEQFF
TRBJ1-1 | 13 | NA | NA | TRBV5-1 | TGCGCCAGCAGCTTGTCATTGTTCACTGAAGCTTTCTTT | CASSLSLFTEAFF
TRBJ2-1 | 14 | NA | NA | TRBV5-4 | TGTGCCAGCAGCTTGGGGCGCCAGAACAATGAGCAGTTCTTC | CASSLGRQNNEQFF
TRBJ2-3 | 15 | NA | TRBD2 | TRBV4-3 | TGCGCCAGCAGCTTTGTAGCGGGGGGCACAGATACGCAGTATTTT | CASSFVAGGTDTQYF
TRBJ2-3 | 18 | NA | TRBD2 | TRBV4-1 | TGCGCCAGCAGCCAAGATATAGGCCTAGCGGGGGACCGGAATACGCAGTATTTT | CASSQDIGLAGDRNTQYF
TRBJ2-5 | 12 | NA | TRBD2 | TRBV4-1 | TGCGCCAGCAGCCTCAAGGCGGGGGGGAAGCACTTC | CASSLKAGGKHF
TRBJ2-3 | 11 | NA | NA | TRBV7-9 | TGTGCCAGCAGCTCTACAGATACGCAGTATTTT | CASSSTDTQYF
TRBJ1-6 | 14 | few | TRBD1 | TRBV18 | TGTGCCAGCTCACCACAGGGGGCGAACTCACCCCTCCACTTT | CASSPQGANSPLHF
TRBJ1-2 | 15 | once | TRBD1 | TRBV18 | TGTGCCAGCTCACACCGGGACAGGGGAATGGATGGCTACACCTTC | CASSHRDRGMDGYTF
TRBJ1-1 | 15 | NA | NA | TRBV2 | TGTGCCAGCAGTGATACCGGGTATGAGGACACTGAAGCTTTCTTT | CASSDTGYEDTEAFF
TRBJ2-5 | 16 | NA | TRBD2 | TRBV7-2 | TGTGCCAGCAGCCAAGATCGGCGGGGGGGCCTCGGGACCCAGTACTTC | CASSQDRRGGLGTQYF
TRBJ1-2 | 17 | NA | TRBD1 | TRBV11-2 | TGTGCCAGCAGCTTAAATGTCGTGTCAGGGGGCTGGGATGGCTACACCTTC | CASSLNVVSGGWDGYTF
TRBJ1-1 | 14 | NA | TRBD1 | TRBV7-9 | TGTGCCAGCGGGGACAGGCCTATGAACACTGAAGCTTTCTTT | CASGDRPMNTEAFF
TRBJ2-3 | 13 | NA | NA | TRBV2 | TGTGCCAGACGATTCACGGGGATAGATACGCAGTATTTT | CARRFTGIDTQYF
TRBJ1-2 | 13 | NA | NA | TRBV12-3/TRBV12-4 | TGTGCCAGCAGTTTGAAGGGTGCCTATGGCTACACCTTC | CASSLKGAYGYTF
TRBJ2-6 | 15 | NA | NA | TRBV7-9 | TGTGCCAGCAATGAGATACTCTCTGGGGCCAACGTCCTGACTTTC | CASNEILSGANVLTF
TRBJ2-4 | 17 | NA | NA | TRBV4-1 | TGCGCCAGCAGCCAAGGGCCAGGGGTTCTAGCCAAAAACATTCAGTACTTC | CASSQGPGVLAKNIQYF
TRBJ2-5 | 18 | NA | NA | TRBV7-2 | TGTGCCAGCTCCATTCCTCCCGGCGACCCTTTAAAGCGGGAGACCCAGTACTTC | CASSIPPGDPLKRETQYF
TRBJ1-2 | 13 | few | NA | TRBV6-5 | TGTGCCAGCAGTTACAGCAGGTTTGGTGGCTACACCTTC | CASSYSRFGGYTF
TRBJ1-5 | 15 | NA | NA | TRBV7-8 | TGTGCCAGCAGCTTAGTCGGGGGTCTTCATCAGCCCCAGCATTTT | CASSLVGGLHQPQHF
TRBJ2-5 | 15 | NA | NA | TRBV24-1 | TGTGCCACCAGTGATTTTCGGGGGAGTAGAGAGACCCAGTACTTC | CATSDFRGSRETQYF
TRBJ2-5 | 16 | NA | TRBD2 | TRBV24-1 | TGTGCCACCAGTGATCAGACTAGCGGGGTTAGGGCGACCCAGTACTTC | CATSDQTSGVRATQYF
TRBJ1-5 | 13 | few | TRBD1 | TRBV29-1 | TGCAGCGCAACGACAGGGATCTATCAGCCCCAGCATTTT | CSATTGIYQPQHF
TRBJ2-3 | 15 | NA | TRBD1 | TRBV5-5 | TGTGCCAGCAGCTTGTCTCAGGGGGCTCCAGATACGCAGTATTTT | CASSLSQGAPDTQYF
TRBJ2-3 | 18 | NA | TRBD1 | TRBV5-6 | TGTGCCAGCAGCCACGGGACAGGGGGCTTACGTGGCCCAGATACGCAGTATTTT | CASSHGTGGLRGPDTQYF
TRBJ1-1 | 14 | NA | TRBD1 | TRBV5-1 | TGCGCCAGCAGCTCACAGGGGAGGAACACTGAAGCTTTCTTT | CASSSQGRNTEAFF
TRBJ1-5 | 14 | few | NA | TRBV19 | TGTGCCAGTAGTAAGGGTTGGGTCAATCAGCCCCAGCATTTT | CASSKGWVNQPQHF
TRBJ1-1 | 13 | NA | NA | TRBV5-1 | TGCGCCAGCAGCTTGGGGAGTAGGACTGAAGCTTTCTTT | CASSLGSRTEAFF
TRBJ1-5 | 15 | NA | NA | TRBV5-4 | TGTGCCAGCAGCTTGGGGGGGTCTCGCAATCAGCCCCAGCATTTT | CASSLGGSRNQPQHF
TRBJ1-5 | 14 | few | NA | TRBV27 | TGTGCCAGCAGCGAAGGGATGGGCAATCAGCCCCAGCATTTT | CASSEGMGNQPQHF
TRBJ2-2 | 15 | NA | TRBD2 | TRBV5-4 | TGTGCCAGCAGCTCGGGGGGGCCAGGCACCGGGGAGCTGTTTTTT | CASSSGGPGTGELFF
TRBJ1-2 | 13 | NA | NA | TRBV6-5 | TGTGCCAGCAGTCGAACTGCTAACTATGGCTACACCTTC | CASSRTANYGYTF
TRBJ2-2 | 14 | NA | NA | TRBV5-1 | TGCGCCAGCAGCCCCGGCGGGAACACCGGGGAGCTGTTTTTT | CASSPGGNTGELFF
TRBJ2-3 | 15 | NA | NA | TRBV7-6 | TGTGCCAGCAGCTTAGCACGGGGGCGCACAGATACGCAGTATTTT | CASSLARGRTDTQYF
TRBJ1-2 | 13 | NA | NA | TRBV1 | TGCACCAGCAGCCAAGTTGTCACTCATGGCTACACCTTC | CTSSQVVTHGYTF
TRBJ1-4 | 16 | NA | NA | TRBV4-1 | TGCGCCAGCAGCCAAGGCCAGGGGTCGGCTAATGAAAAACTGTTTTTT | CASSQGQGSANEKLFF
TRBJ2-4 | 13 | NA | NA | TRBV3-1/TRBV3-2 | TGTGCCAGCAGCCAAGAAGGCATAAACATTCAGTACTTC | CASSQEGINIQYF
TRBJ1-2 | 13 | few | NA | TRBV4-1 | TGCGCCAGCAGCCAAGATCCAGGGGCCGGCTACACCTTC | CASSQDPGAGYTF
TRBJ2-2 | 13 | NA | NA | TRBV6-6 | TGTGCCAGCTTGAGGGGACGGACCGGGGAGCTGTTTTTT | CASLRGRTGELFF